Listed below are T cell receptor beta chains from one sample, sequenced in a study of T cell changes during pregnancy in multiple sclerosis. The repertoire was sequenced with immunoSEQ multiplex PCR; TCRdb's copy has only in-frame clones and lacks some. The sample has 30,000 or so clones; 89% are singletons. Sample: CD8+ T cells from peripheral blood mononuclear cells, taken in the second trimester of pregnancy. These receptors originate from a female donor with multiple sclerosis, enrolled in a pregnancy study. The CDR3 runs from the conserved cysteine through the conserved F or W. The D gene is left open where the match is weak. Expanded clones are given a class, and other clones once, few, many or no size at all.

v_gene	abundance	d_gene	j_gene	CDR3aa	CDR3nt
TRBV14	once	-	TRBJ2-2	CASSHQGGTNTGELFF	TGTGCCAGCAGCCACCAGGGCGGGACGAACACCGGGGAGCTGTTTTTT
TRBV5-4	-	TRBD1	TRBJ1-2	CASSVMGQKIGYGYTF	TGTGCCAGCAGCGTGATGGGACAGAAAATAGGCTATGGCTACACCTTC
TRBV7-2	-	TRBD2	TRBJ2-7	CASSPRASGSYEQYF	TGTGCCAGCAGCCCGAGGGCTAGCGGGAGCTACGAGCAGTACTTC
TRBV5-6	few	TRBD1	TRBJ1-2	CASSSPGTDYGYTF	TGTGCCAGCAGTTCACCCGGGACAGACTATGGCTACACCTTC
TRBV6-1	few	TRBD1	TRBJ2-1	CASNSGTGAHEQFF	TGTGCCAGCAATTCCGGGACAGGGGCCCATGAGCAGTTCTTC
TRBV6-1	-	-	TRBJ2-2	CASSEYVGVNTGELFF	TGTGCCAGCAGTGAATACGTAGGGGTGAACACCGGGGAGCTGTTTTTT
TRBV7-9	-	-	TRBJ1-5	CASSLARQVDQPQHF	TGTGCCAGCAGCTTAGCGAGACAGGTAGATCAGCCCCAGCATTTT
TRBV5-1	-	-	TRBJ1-4	CASSSTAATNEKLFF	TGCGCCAGCAGCTCTACAGCTGCAACTAATGAAAAACTGTTTTTT
TRBV9	-	-	TRBJ2-1	CASGPVAGIPNEQFF	TGTGCCAGCGGCCCCGTGGCGGGGATCCCCAATGAGCAGTTCTTC
TRBV7-6	-	-	TRBJ1-1	CASSLASRGPEAFF	TGTGCCAGCAGCTTAGCGTCGCGGGGACCTGAAGCTTTCTTT
TRBV21-1	-	-	TRBJ2-2	CASSKGQGVRGELFF	TGTGCCAGCAGCAAGGGACAGGGGGTTCGCGGGGAGCTGTTTTTT
TRBV9	-	TRBD2	TRBJ2-1	CASSPGGRGEQFF	TGTGCCAGCAGCCCGGGGGGACGGGGTGAGCAGTTCTTC
TRBV27	-	-	TRBJ2-7	CASSFGRGYEQYF	TGTGCCAGCAGTTTCGGCCGAGGCTACGAGCAGTACTTC
TRBV30	-	TRBD2	TRBJ2-1	CAWSTHIAGLYNEQFF	TGTGCCTGGAGTACACACATAGCGGGCCTATACAATGAGCAGTTCTTC
TRBV29-1	-	TRBD1	TRBJ2-7	CSVEAGTGVYEQYF	TGCAGCGTTGAAGCCGGGACAGGGGTTTACGAGCAGTACTTC
TRBV30	-	-	TRBJ1-5	CAWSVSSGPTPQHF	TGTGCCTGGAGTGTGAGTTCAGGGCCTACGCCCCAGCATTTT
TRBV10-3	-	-	TRBJ2-1	CAISERGTSSYNEQFF	TGTGCCATCAGTGAGAGGGGGACAAGCTCCTACAATGAGCAGTTCTTC
TRBV10-2	-	-	TRBJ2-1	CASSERRPNEQFF	TGCGCCAGCAGTGAGCGGCGGCCCAATGAGCAGTTCTTC
TRBV7-6	-	-	TRBJ2-7	CASSKTGTDSYEQYF	TGTGCCAGCAGTAAAACCGGGACTGACTCCTACGAGCAGTACTTC
TRBV28	-	TRBD2	TRBJ2-1	CASSYPGGLNEQFF	TGTGCCAGCAGTTACCCGGGAGGACTCAATGAGCAGTTCTTC
TRBV2	-	-	TRBJ2-1	CASSFAGQTYNEQFF	TGTGCCAGCAGCTTTGCGGGACAGACCTACAATGAGCAGTTCTTC
TRBV7-9	-	-	TRBJ1-2	CASSLTGREQGYTF	TGTGCCAGCAGCTTAACAGGAAGGGAACAGGGCTACACCTTC
TRBV9	once	TRBD1	TRBJ2-1	CASSTGTGGGNEQFF	TGTGCCAGCAGCACCGGGACAGGGGGCGGGAATGAGCAGTTCTTC
TRBV6-1	-	TRBD2	TRBJ2-1	CASSDQRERSYNEQFF	TGTGCCAGCAGTGACCAGCGGGAGAGGTCCTACAATGAGCAGTTCTTC
TRBV11-3	-	-	TRBJ1-5	CASSFLAGEYQPQHF	TGTGCCAGCAGCTTTCTAGCAGGGGAATACCAGCCCCAGCATTTT
TRBV29-1	-	TRBD2	TRBJ2-7	CSVITSGYYEQYF	TGCAGCGTGATTACTAGCGGGTACTACGAGCAGTACTTC
TRBV7-8	-	TRBD2	TRBJ2-3	CASSLRTSGDTDTQYF	TGTGCCAGCAGCCTGAGGACTAGCGGGGACACAGATACGCAGTATTTT
TRBV2	few	TRBD2	TRBJ2-5	CASSENVVAGVSETQYF	TGTGCCAGCAGTGAAAATGTGGTAGCGGGAGTCTCGGAGACCCAGTACTTC
TRBV5-6	-	-	TRBJ1-2	CASSLVSGAGGYTF	TGTGCCAGCAGCTTGGTGTCAGGGGCAGGCGGCTACACCTTC
TRBV4-1	-	-	TRBJ2-1	CASSHPTSQSLNEQFF	TGCGCCAGCAGCCATCCTACTAGCCAGTCTTTGAATGAGCAGTTCTTC
TRBV5-1	-	-	TRBJ1-2	CASSSGGPNYGYTF	TGCGCCAGCAGTTCGGGGGGGCCTAACTATGGCTACACCTTC
TRBV10-3	-	-	TRBJ1-1	CAISEGRAEAFF	TGTGCCATCAGTGAAGGTCGGGCTGAAGCTTTCTTT
TRBV9	-	-	TRBJ2-1	CASSRDLLRFYEQFF	TGTGCCAGCAGCCGCGATCTCTTGAGGTTCTATGAGCAGTTCTTC
TRBV5-1	-	TRBD2	TRBJ2-1	CASSREPGLAGGNEQFF	TGCGCCAGCAGCCGAGAACCGGGACTAGCGGGGGGAAATGAGCAGTTCTTC
TRBV6-5	-	TRBD1	TRBJ1-2	CASSYEGAPGYTF	TGTGCCAGCAGTTACGAGGGGGCGCCTGGCTACACCTTC
TRBV4-1	-	-	TRBJ2-2	CASSQEEGGAGELFF	TGCGCCAGCAGCCAAGAGGAAGGAGGGGCCGGGGAGCTGTTTTTT
TRBV7-8	-	-	TRBJ2-7	CASRNLRPGDEQYF	TGTGCCAGCAGAAACCTTCGACCGGGGGACGAGCAGTACTTC
TRBV28	-	TRBD1	TRBJ1-1	CASSPWTGMNTEAFF	TGTGCCAGCAGCCCATGGACAGGGATGAACACTGAAGCTTTCTTT
TRBV28	-	-	TRBJ2-7	CASSLSSYEQYF	TGTGCCAGCAGTTTATCTTCCTACGAGCAGTACTTC
TRBV6-5	-	TRBD1	TRBJ1-2	CASTPDRTYGYTF	TGTGCCAGCACCCCGGACAGGACATATGGCTACACCTTC
TRBV27	-	-	TRBJ2-7	CASSLSPGFGEQYF	TGTGCCAGCAGTTTATCGCCTGGGTTCGGGGAGCAGTACTTC
TRBV27	-	-	TRBJ1-1	CASSLFALNTEAFF	TGTGCCAGCAGTTTATTCGCGTTGAACACTGAAGCTTTCTTT
TRBV9	-	-	TRBJ1-1	CASSPGGNTEAFF	TGTGCCAGCAGCCCGGGGGGGAACACTGAAGCTTTCTTT
TRBV4-1	once	-	TRBJ2-5	CASRHVGTQGRETQYF	TGCGCCAGCAGGCACGTGGGGACCCAGGGGAGAGAGACCCAGTACTTC
TRBV10-3	-	TRBD1	TRBJ1-6	CAISESGQAGNSPLHF	TGTGCCATCAGTGAGTCGGGACAGGCGGGGAATTCACCCCTCCACTTT
TRBV5-1	once	-	TRBJ2-7	CASSDEWGAYEQYF	TGCGCCAGCAGCGATGAGTGGGGAGCCTACGAGCAGTACTTC
TRBV2	medium-sized	-	TRBJ2-7	CASRVSGKIFHEQYF	TGTGCCAGCAGAGTTTCCGGGAAGATCTTCCACGAGCAGTACTTC
TRBV6-6	-	-	TRBJ2-7	CASSSALGTSYEQYF	TGTGCCAGCAGTTCCGCCCTAGGAACCTCCTACGAGCAGTACTTC
TRBV9	-	TRBD1	TRBJ2-3	CASSGQGRGADTQYF	TGTGCCAGCAGCGGACAGGGGCGCGGGGCAGATACGCAGTATTTT